The T cell receptor (beta chain) described here comes from a study of vaccination and CD4 T cells after COVID-19. Study-level results: Within the convalescent patients, a median around 90% of the SARS-CoV-2-reactive clones were ones that appeared only post-vaccination. Median SARS-CoV-2-reactive clonotypes rose from about 22 to 38, not significantly.

Treatment: approximately 9-day PBMC culture with coronavirus spike peptide pools or control peptides (ViraFEST assay). Peptide pools at approximately 9.9 ug/ml and IL-2 at around 10 IU/ml were added to cultures of a few million PBMCs per well. In regard to this clonotype: The target antigen is unknown.

V was pared by 3 bases and J by 5 bases, with 6 bases of the junction left unmatched. The CDR3 runs 15 residues. Per germline, CDR1 ENHRY and CDR2 SYGVKD. The Oncomine TCR Beta short-read assay was applied to DNA of cultured CD4+ T cells. TCRdb reprocessed the PCR reads with MiXCR, giving one entry per CDR3 protein. The sample has 10,000 or so distinct CDR3 sequences; approximately 40% are singletons. This chain uses TRBV10-3 with TRBJ2-4, with 8 bases fitting TRBD2. The starting material was CD4+ T cells from blood, cultured in vitro, obtained after SARS-CoV-2 vaccination. This receptor was identified in a human donor who had recovered from COVID-19. The CDR3: CAISEASGGENIQYF. For the CDR3, the DNA is TGTGCCATCAGTGAAGCGTCCGGGGGGGAAAACATTCAGTACTTC.